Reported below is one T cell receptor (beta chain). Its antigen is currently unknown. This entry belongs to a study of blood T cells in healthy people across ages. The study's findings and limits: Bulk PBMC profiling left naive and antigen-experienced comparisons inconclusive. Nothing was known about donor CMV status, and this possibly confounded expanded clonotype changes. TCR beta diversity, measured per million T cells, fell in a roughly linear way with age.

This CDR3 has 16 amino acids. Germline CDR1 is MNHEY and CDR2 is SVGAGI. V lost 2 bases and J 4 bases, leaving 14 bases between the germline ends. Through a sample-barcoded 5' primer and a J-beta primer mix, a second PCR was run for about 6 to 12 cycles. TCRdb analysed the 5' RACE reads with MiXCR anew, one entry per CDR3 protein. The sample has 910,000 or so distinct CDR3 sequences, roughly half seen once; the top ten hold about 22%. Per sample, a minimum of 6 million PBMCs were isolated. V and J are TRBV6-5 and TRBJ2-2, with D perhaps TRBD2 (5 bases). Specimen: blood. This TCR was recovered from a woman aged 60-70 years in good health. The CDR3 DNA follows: TGTGCCAGCAGTTACGATAGCGCGAGAACCACCGGGGAGCTGTTTTTT. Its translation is CASSYDSARTTGELFF.